Listed below are T cell receptor beta chains from one sample, sequenced in a study of blood T cell repertoires in COVID-19. Sequencing used immunoSEQ multiplex PCR; TCRdb keeps in-frame clones, though not all of them. The table records 160,000 or so clones, more than 85% of them present only once. Sequenced input: PBMCs or T cells enriched from blood (not recorded which). The receptor set was obtained from a human donor with acute COVID-19. The donor label of this sample is uncertain. Each CDR3 is given with its conserved first and last residue. The D gene is left open where the match is weak. Not every row has a clone size; where given, it reads once, few, many or a size class.

V gene: TRBV6-5; J gene: TRBJ2-1; CDR3 length: 15; clone size: .; D gene: .; CDR3 protein: CASSYYSSAVNEQFF; CDR3 DNA: TGTGCCAGCAGTTACTATTCGAGTGCGGTCAATGAGCAGTTCTTC
V gene: TRBV10-3; J gene: TRBJ1-2; CDR3 length: 16; clone size: .; D gene: TRBD1; CDR3 protein: CAISVSPGQASGGYTF; CDR3 DNA: TGTGCCATCAGTGTCTCCCCGGGACAGGCCTCAGGCGGCTACACCTTC
V gene: TRBV24-1; J gene: TRBJ1-2; CDR3 length: 11; clone size: .; D gene: .; CDR3 protein: CATADSYGYTF; CDR3 DNA: TGTGCCACCGCCGACAGCTATGGCTACACCTTC
V gene: TRBV10-3; J gene: TRBJ2-7; CDR3 length: 12; clone size: .; D gene: TRBD1; CDR3 protein: CASQGQVYEQYF; CDR3 DNA: TGTGCCTCCCAAGGACAGGTCTACGAGCAGTACTTC
V gene: TRBV9; J gene: TRBJ1-6; CDR3 length: 19; clone size: .; D gene: TRBD1; CDR3 protein: CASSAQTGGAGLGNSPLHF; CDR3 DNA: TGTGCCAGCAGCGCACAAACAGGGGGCGCCGGGTTGGGAAATTCACCCCTCCACTTT
V gene: TRBV5-4; J gene: TRBJ2-5; CDR3 length: 14; clone size: .; D gene: .; CDR3 protein: CASSEVRRGETQYF; CDR3 DNA: TGTGCCAGCAGCGAAGTAAGGAGGGGCGAGACCCAGTACTTC
V gene: TRBV3-1/TRBV3-2; J gene: TRBJ2-1; CDR3 length: 17; clone size: .; D gene: TRBD2; CDR3 protein: CASSRLTSGGPHNEQFF; CDR3 DNA: TGTGCCAGCAGCCGCCTCACTAGCGGGGGGCCCCACAATGAGCAGTTCTTC
V gene: TRBV14; J gene: TRBJ1-1; CDR3 length: 15; clone size: .; D gene: .; CDR3 protein: CASSQRQGLNTEAFF; CDR3 DNA: TGTGCCAGCAGCCAAAGGCAGGGATTAAACACTGAAGCTTTCTTT
V gene: TRBV27; J gene: TRBJ2-1; CDR3 length: 14; clone size: .; D gene: .; CDR3 protein: CASSFVNSYNEQFF; CDR3 DNA: TGTGCCAGCAGTTTCGTAAACTCCTACAATGAGCAGTTCTTC
V gene: TRBV29-1; J gene: TRBJ2-3; CDR3 length: 8; clone size: .; D gene: .; CDR3 protein: CSVGPQYF; CDR3 DNA: TGCAGCGTTGGGCCCCAGTATTTT
V gene: TRBV7-3; J gene: TRBJ2-7; CDR3 length: 14; clone size: few; D gene: TRBD1; CDR3 protein: CASSLTDRGDEQYF; CDR3 DNA: TGTGCCAGCAGCTTAACCGACAGGGGAGACGAGCAGTACTTC
V gene: TRBV18; J gene: TRBJ1-1; CDR3 length: 14; clone size: .; D gene: .; CDR3 protein: CASSPPVGNTEAFF; CDR3 DNA: TGTGCCAGCTCACCACCGGTCGGTAACACTGAAGCTTTCTTT
V gene: TRBV4-1; J gene: TRBJ1-1; CDR3 length: 14; clone size: .; D gene: .; CDR3 protein: CASSQPRSSTEAFF; CDR3 DNA: TGCGCCAGCAGCCAACCCCGGTCGTCCACTGAAGCTTTCTTT
V gene: TRBV13; J gene: TRBJ1-5; CDR3 length: 14; clone size: .; D gene: .; CDR3 protein: CASSLGRFNQPQHF; CDR3 DNA: TGTGCCAGCAGCTTGGGGCGGTTCAATCAGCCCCAGCATTTT
V gene: TRBV4-1; J gene: TRBJ2-3; CDR3 length: 13; clone size: .; D gene: .; CDR3 protein: CASSQQGRETQYF; CDR3 DNA: TGCGCCAGCAGCCAACAGGGGCGCGAGACGCAGTATTTT
V gene: TRBV2; J gene: TRBJ1-1; CDR3 length: 12; clone size: .; D gene: .; CDR3 protein: CASSGQTGARDF; CDR3 DNA: TGTGCCAGCAGTGGGCAAACGGGAGCCAGGGACTTT
V gene: TRBV30; J gene: TRBJ1-2; CDR3 length: 13; clone size: .; D gene: .; CDR3 protein: CAWSQGLGWGYTF; CDR3 DNA: TGTGCCTGGAGTCAGGGACTCGGATGGGGCTACACCTTC
V gene: TRBV9; J gene: TRBJ2-1; CDR3 length: 17; clone size: once; D gene: TRBD2; CDR3 protein: CASSVKLAGISYNEQFF; CDR3 DNA: TGTGCCAGCAGCGTAAAACTAGCGGGGATCTCCTACAATGAGCAGTTCTTC
V gene: TRBV9; J gene: TRBJ1-4; CDR3 length: 15; clone size: few; D gene: .; CDR3 protein: CASSVGGQGNEKLFF; CDR3 DNA: TGTGCCAGCAGCGTAGGGGGGCAGGGTAATGAAAAACTGTTTTTT
V gene: TRBV9; J gene: TRBJ2-5; CDR3 length: 11; clone size: few; D gene: .; CDR3 protein: CASSGDGAKYF; CDR3 DNA: TGTGCCAGCAGCGGCGACGGAGCGAAGTACTTC
V gene: TRBV21-1; J gene: TRBJ2-3; CDR3 length: 14; clone size: once; D gene: .; CDR3 protein: CASSKGSSTDTQYF; CDR3 DNA: TGTGCCAGCAGCAAGGGCAGTTCTACAGATACGCAGTATTTT
V gene: TRBV27; J gene: TRBJ1-4; CDR3 length: 17; clone size: .; D gene: .; CDR3 protein: CASSLRQGGATNEKLFF; CDR3 DNA: TGTGCCAGCAGTTTACGGCAGGGAGGTGCAACTAATGAAAAACTGTTTTTT
V gene: TRBV5-1; J gene: TRBJ2-3; CDR3 length: 16; clone size: .; D gene: TRBD2; CDR3 protein: CASSPGTSGGTDTQYF; CDR3 DNA: TGCGCCAGCAGCCCCGGGACTAGCGGGGGGACAGATACGCAGTATTTT
V gene: TRBV9; J gene: TRBJ1-2; CDR3 length: 14; clone size: .; D gene: TRBD1; CDR3 protein: CASSVGTGSYGYTF; CDR3 DNA: TGTGCCAGCAGCGTAGGGACAGGGAGCTATGGCTACACCTTC
V gene: TRBV5-5; J gene: TRBJ1-5; CDR3 length: 15; clone size: .; D gene: .; CDR3 protein: CASSFRGGSNQPQHF; CDR3 DNA: TGTGCCAGCAGCTTTAGGGGTGGGAGCAATCAGCCCCAGCATTTT
V gene: TRBV6-6; J gene: TRBJ1-1; CDR3 length: 13; clone size: .; D gene: TRBD1; CDR3 protein: CASSTGQDTEAFF; CDR3 DNA: TGTGCCAGCAGTACCGGACAGGACACTGAAGCTTTCTTT
V gene: TRBV19; J gene: TRBJ1-6; CDR3 length: 14; clone size: .; D gene: .; CDR3 protein: CASSIQGSDSPLHF; CDR3 DNA: TGTGCCAGTAGTATTCAGGGTTCGGATTCACCCCTCCACTTT